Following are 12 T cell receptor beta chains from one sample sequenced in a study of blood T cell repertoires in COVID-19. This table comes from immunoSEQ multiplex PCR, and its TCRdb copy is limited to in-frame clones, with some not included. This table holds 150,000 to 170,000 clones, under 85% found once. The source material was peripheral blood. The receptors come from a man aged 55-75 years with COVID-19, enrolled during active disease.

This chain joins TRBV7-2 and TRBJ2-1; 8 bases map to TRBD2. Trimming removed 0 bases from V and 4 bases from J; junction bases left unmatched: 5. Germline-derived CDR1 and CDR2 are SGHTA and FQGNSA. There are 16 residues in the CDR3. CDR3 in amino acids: CASSLAGGGTYNEQFF. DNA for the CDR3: TGTGCCAGCAGCTTAGCGGGCGGGGGGACATACAATGAGCAGTTCTTC. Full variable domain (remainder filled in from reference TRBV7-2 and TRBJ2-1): GAGVSQSPSNKVTEKGKDVELRCDPISGHTALYWYRQSLGQGLEFLIYFQGNSAPDKSGLPSDRFSAERTGGSVSTLTIQRTQQEDSAVYLCASSLAGGGTYNEQFFGPGTRLTVL.

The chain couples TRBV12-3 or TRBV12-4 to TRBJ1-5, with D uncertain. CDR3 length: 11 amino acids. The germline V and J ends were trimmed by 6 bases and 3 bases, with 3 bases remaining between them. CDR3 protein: CASSINQPQHF. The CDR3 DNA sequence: TGTGCCAGCAGCATCAATCAGCCCCAGCATTTT.

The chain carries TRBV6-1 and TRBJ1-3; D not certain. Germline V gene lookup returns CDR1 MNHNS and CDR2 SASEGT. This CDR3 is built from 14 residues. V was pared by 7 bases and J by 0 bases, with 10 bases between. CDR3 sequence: CASIPMSSGNTIYF. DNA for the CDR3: TGTGCCAGCATTCCTATGAGCTCTGGAAACACCATATATTTT.

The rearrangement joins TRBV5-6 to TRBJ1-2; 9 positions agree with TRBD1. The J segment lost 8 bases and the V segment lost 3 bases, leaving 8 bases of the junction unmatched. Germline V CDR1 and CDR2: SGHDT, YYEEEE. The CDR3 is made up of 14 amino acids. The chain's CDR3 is CASSSGQGETGYTF. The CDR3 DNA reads TGTGCCAGCAGCTCGGGACAGGGAGAGACGGGCTACACCTTC.

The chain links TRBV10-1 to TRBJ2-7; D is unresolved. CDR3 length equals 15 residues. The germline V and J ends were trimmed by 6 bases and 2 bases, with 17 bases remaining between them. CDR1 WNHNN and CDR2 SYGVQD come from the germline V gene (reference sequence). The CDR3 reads CASSPEADPPYEQYF. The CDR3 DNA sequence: TGCGCCAGCAGCCCCGAGGCGGATCCCCCCTACGAGCAGTACTTC.

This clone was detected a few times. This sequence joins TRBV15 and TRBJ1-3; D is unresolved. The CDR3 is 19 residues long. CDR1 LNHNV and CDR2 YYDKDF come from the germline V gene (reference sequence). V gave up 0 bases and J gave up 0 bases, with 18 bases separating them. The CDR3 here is CATSRDRAENYYSGNTIYF. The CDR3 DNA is TGTGCCACCAGCAGAGATCGCGCGGAAAACTACTACTCTGGAAACACCATATATTTT. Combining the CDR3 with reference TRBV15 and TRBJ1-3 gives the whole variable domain DAMVIQNPRYQVTQFGKPVTLSCSQTLNHNVMYWYQQKSSQAPKLLFHYYDKDFNNEADTPDNFQSRRPNTSFCFLDIRSPGLGDTAMYLCATSRDRAENYYSGNTIYFGEGSWLTVV.

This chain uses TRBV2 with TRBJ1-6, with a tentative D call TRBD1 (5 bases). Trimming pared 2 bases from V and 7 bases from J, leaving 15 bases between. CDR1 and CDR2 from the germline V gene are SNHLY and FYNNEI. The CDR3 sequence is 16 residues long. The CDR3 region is CASSESTGGGNSPLHF. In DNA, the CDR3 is TGTGCCAGCAGTGAATCGACGGGGGGAGGAAATTCACCCCTCCACTTT. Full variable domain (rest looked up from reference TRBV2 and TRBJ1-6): EPEVTQTPSHQVTQMGQEVILRCVPISNHLYFYWYRQILGQKVEFLVSFYNNEISEKSEIFDDQFSVERPDGSNFTLKIRSTKLEDSAMYFCASSESTGGGNSPLHFGNGTRLTVT.

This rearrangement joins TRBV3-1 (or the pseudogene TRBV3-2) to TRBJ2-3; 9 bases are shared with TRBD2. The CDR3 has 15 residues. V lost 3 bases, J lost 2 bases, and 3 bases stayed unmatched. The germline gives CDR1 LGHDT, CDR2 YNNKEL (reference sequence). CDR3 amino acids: CASSQGLAPTDTQYF. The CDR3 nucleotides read TGTGCCAGCAGCCAGGGACTAGCTCCCACAGATACGCAGTATTTT.

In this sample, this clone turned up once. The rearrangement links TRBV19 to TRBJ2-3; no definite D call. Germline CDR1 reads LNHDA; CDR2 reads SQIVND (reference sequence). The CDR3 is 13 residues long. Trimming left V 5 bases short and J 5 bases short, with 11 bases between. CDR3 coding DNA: TGTGCCAGTAGTCCTTCGACTGGAGATACGCAGTATTTT. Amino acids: CASSPSTGDTQYF.

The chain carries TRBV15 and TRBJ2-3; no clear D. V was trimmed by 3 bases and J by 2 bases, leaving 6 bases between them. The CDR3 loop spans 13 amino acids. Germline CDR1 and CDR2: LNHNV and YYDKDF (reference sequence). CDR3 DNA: TGTGCCACCAGCAGGGGCCTCACAGATACGCAGTATTTT. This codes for CATSRGLTDTQYF.

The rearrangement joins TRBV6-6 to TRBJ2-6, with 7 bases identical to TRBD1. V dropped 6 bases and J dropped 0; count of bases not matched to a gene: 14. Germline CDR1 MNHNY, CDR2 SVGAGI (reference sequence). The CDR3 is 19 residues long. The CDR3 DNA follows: TGTGCCAGCAGCCGAGAGGGACAGACCTATAACTCTGGGGCCAACGTCCTGACTTTC. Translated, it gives CASSREGQTYNSGANVLTF.

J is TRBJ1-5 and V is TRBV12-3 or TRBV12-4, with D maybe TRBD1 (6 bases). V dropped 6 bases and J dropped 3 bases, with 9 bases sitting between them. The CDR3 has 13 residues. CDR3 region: CASSGTINQPQHF. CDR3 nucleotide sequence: TGTGCCAGCAGCGGGACAATCAATCAGCCCCAGCATTTT.